This record looks at one T cell receptor beta chain sequence and its context. The antigen remains unidentified. Clones were read by immunoSEQ multiplex PCR, and TCRdb kept only the in-frame ones, dropping some. The table has fewer than 65,000 clones, approximately 86% seen once. This specimen comes from a study of lymphopenia after photon versus proton radiotherapy. V was trimmed by 0 bases and J by 0 bases, leaving 12 bases between them. The CDR3 runs 17 residues. The germline V gene has CDR1 LGHNA and CDR2 YNFKEQ. Regarding the study as a whole: After the lymphocyte nadir, photon-treated repertoires showed oligoclonal expansion, especially of CD8+ Temra cells. Under photons, naive T cells and diversity fell while effector/memory populations rose. Larger post-nadir TCR diversity loss correlated inversely with survival in deceased patients.

The source material was peripheral blood, sampled from a patient treated with photon-based radiotherapy. The chain joins TRBV4-2 to TRBJ2-1; D gene uncertain. The receptor was derived from a man between 40 and 49 years old with gastric cancer. In nucleotides, the CDR3 is TGTGCCAGCAGCCAAGATTTAGAACCCCGCTCCTACAATGAGCAGTTCTTC. It encodes CASSQDLEPRSYNEQFF.